Following are 17 T cell receptor beta chains from one sample sequenced in a study of T-cell reconstitution after alpha-beta-depleted transplantation in children. During its preparation, the TCRbeta library received unique molecular identifiers. TCRdb reprocessed the PCR reads via MiXCR and lists one record per CDR3 protein. The table has around 190,000 distinct CDR3 sequences, under 8.5% seen once. The specimen comprised PBMCs, sampled before TCRalphabeta/CD19-depleted stem cell transplant. All receptors derive from a boy younger than 10 with acute lymphoblastic leukemia, due to receive a stem cell transplant.

This clonotype was counted at least ten times. The chain is built from TRBV6-2 or TRBV6-3 and TRBJ2-6; the D is unclear. The germline V and J ends were trimmed by 3 bases and 1 base, with 10 bases remaining between them. CDR3 length: 16 amino acids. Germline assignment: CDR1 MNHEY and CDR2 SVGEGT. For the CDR3, the DNA is TGTGCCAGCAGTTATTCCGGCCTGTCTGGGGCCAACGTCCTGACTTTC. It yields the protein CASSYSGLSGANVLTF.

There are many counts of this clonotype. V gene TRBV28 combines with J gene TRBJ2-1; D gene ambiguous. This CDR3 comprises 14 residues. Germline values: CDR1 MDHEN, CDR2 SYDVKM. V lost 4 bases and J 5 bases, leaving 12 bases between the germline ends. This chain's CDR3 is CASSSSASDNEQFF. The CDR3 DNA reads as TGTGCCAGCAGTTCCTCCGCAAGTGACAATGAGCAGTTCTTC.

The chain has TRBV5-5 and TRBJ2-7; D uncertain. The CDR3 covers 13 residues. Trimming cost V 4 bases and J 6 bases, with 14 bases left between them. Looked up from germline, CDR1 is SGHKS and CDR2 is YYEKEE (reference sequence). This chain's CDR3 is CASSPAQVREQYF. CDR3 nucleotides: TGTGCCAGCAGCCCGGCGCAGGTCCGCGAGCAGTACTTC. Full variable domain (outside the CDR3, taken from reference TRBV5-5 and TRBJ2-7): DAGVTQSPTHLIKTRGQQVTLRCSPISGHKSVSWYQQVLGQGPQFIFQYYEKEERGRGNFPDRFSARQFPNYSSELNVNALLLGDSALYLCASSPAQVREQYFGPGTRLTVT.

This clonotype appeared many times. V usage is TRBV20-1 and J usage is TRBJ2-5; D remains unclear. Trimming took 5 bases from V and 0 from J, leaving 16 bases between them. This CDR3 comprises 15 residues. Looked up from germline, CDR1 is DFQATT and CDR2 is SNEGSKA (reference sequence). CDR3 loop: CSAAHLTEYQETQYF. CDR3 DNA: TGCAGTGCTGCCCACCTGACGGAGTACCAAGAGACCCAGTACTTC.

This chain uses TRBV20-1 with TRBJ2-1; 14 bases are shared with TRBD2. Per the germline V gene, CDR1 is DFQATT and CDR2 is SNEGSKA (reference sequence). The CDR3 consists of 15 residues. The V segment lost 6 bases and the J segment 12 bases; nucleotides outside the gene matches: 13. The CDR3 protein is CSAAPGLAGVVGQFF. In DNA form, the CDR3 reads TGCAGTGCAGCCCCGGGACTAGCGGGAGTAGTTGGGCAGTTCTTC.

This clonotype was counted only a few times. The rearrangement uses TRBV5-1 and TRBJ1-2, with D uncertain. This CDR3 is 11 amino acids long. Germline V gene lookup returns CDR1 SGHRS and CDR2 YFSETQ. V was trimmed by 6 bases and J by 8 bases, leaving 11 bases between them. DNA for the CDR3: TGCGCCAGCATCCTCCCTTCGGGCTACACCTTC. This encodes CASILPSGYTF.

This clonotype was counted ten times or more. The CDR3 loop is CASSLLQLFSGNTIYF. DNA for the CDR3: TGTGCCAGCAGTTTGCTCCAGTTATTCTCTGGAAACACCATATATTTT. This chain uses TRBV28 with TRBJ1-3; D gene unclear. The CDR3 has 16 residues. Germline assignment: CDR1 MDHEN and CDR2 SYDVKM. V gave up 3 bases and J gave up 0 bases, with 12 bases separating them.

This clonotype was picked up many times. Germline is not matched at one junction end, which may reflect a read error. This sequence joins TRBV7-2 and TRBJ2-1; D remains unclear. This CDR3 is built from 13 residues. CDR1 SGHTA and CDR2 FQGNSA come from the germline V gene. Here the CDR3 DNA reads TGTGCCAGCAGATTAGGGTCCGGGAATGAGCAGTTCTTC. Encoded protein: CASRLGSGNEQFF.

The V and J genes are TRBV10-3 and TRBJ1-1, with D hard to call. Germline lookup yields CDR1 ENHRY and CDR2 SYGVKD. The CDR3 is 12 amino acids. V was cut by 2 bases and J by 8 bases, with 9 bases left in between. For the CDR3, the DNA is TGTGCCATCAGTGAGAGTCGGTTAGAAGCTTTCTTT. Amino acids: CAISESRLEAFF.

This clonotype has ten or more counts. The V and J genes are TRBV11-2 and TRBJ2-1; TRBD2 matches at 7 bases. This CDR3 spans 16 amino acids. Trimming removed 3 bases from V and 0 bases from J; junction bases left unmatched: 5. The V gene's germline CDR1 is SGHAT and CDR2 FQNNGV. DNA for the CDR3: TGTGCCAGCAGCTTTGGGGGGGAAAGCTCCTACAATGAGCAGTTCTTC. Its translation is CASSFGGESSYNEQFF.

The sample holds many counts of this clonotype. This chain's CDR3 is CSALTGAPGNTIYF. CDR3 DNA: TGCAGTGCTCTAACGGGGGCCCCTGGAAACACCATATATTTT. The genes are TRBV20-1 and TRBJ1-3; weak D call: TRBD1 (6 bases). This CDR3 has 14 residues. V lost 5 bases, J lost 2 bases, and 13 bases lay in between. Germline values: CDR1 DFQATT, CDR2 SNEGSKA (reference sequence).

This clonotype was observed at least ten times. The V gene is TRBV20-1, the J gene TRBJ1-1; possible D gene TRBD1, 6 bases. CDR1 DFQATT and CDR2 SNEGSKA come from the germline V gene (reference sequence). CDR3 length equals 14 residues. With 4 bases removed from V and 5 bases from J, the gap between germline ends came to 17 bases. The CDR3, as DNA: TGCAGTGCTACGCCTCGGGACATTGAAACTGAAGCTTTCTTT. This codes for CSATPRDIETEAFF.

This clonotype was seen at least ten times. The rearrangement joins TRBV5-5 to TRBJ2-1; a weak D match, TRBD1 (7 bases). This CDR3 contains 16 residues. Germline V gives CDR1 SGHKS, CDR2 YYEKEE (reference sequence). The V end was cut by 3 bases, the J end by 5 bases, with 18 bases between. CDR3 loop: CASSSRETGYHNEQFF. CDR3 sequence (DNA): TGTGCCAGCAGCTCACGGGAGACAGGGTACCACAATGAGCAGTTCTTC.

This clonotype was counted between two and nine times. The CDR3 here is CASSSGTEVSYEQYF. The CDR3 DNA is TGTGCCAGTAGTTCCGGGACAGAGGTTTCCTACGAGCAGTACTTC. The chain employs TRBV19 and TRBJ2-7; TRBD1 matches at 7 bases. Germline CDR1 and CDR2: LNHDA and SQIVND (reference sequence). This CDR3 is 15 amino acids long. V shed 5 bases, J shed 1 base, and the junction held 8 bases outside the gene matches.

This clonotype has a handful of counts. The gene calls are TRBV27 and TRBJ1-5, with a tentative D call TRBD1 (6 bases). Germline lookup yields CDR1 MNHEY and CDR2 SMNVEV (reference sequence). This CDR3 region has 14 residues. V was cut by 4 bases and J by 5 bases, with 12 bases left in between. The CDR3 DNA sequence: TGTGCCAGCAGTTATCAGGGGAGTCATCAGCCCCAGCATTTT. It is translated as CASSYQGSHQPQHF.

The table lists this clonotype with many counts. The CDR3 spells CASSLRTPSNSPLHF. CDR3 DNA: TGTGCCAGCAGCCTCAGGACACCGAGCAATTCACCCCTCCACTTT. This chain connects TRBV3-1 to TRBJ1-6; TRBD1 might be the D (5 bases). V lost 4 bases, J lost 7 bases, and 14 bases lay in between. Germline lookup yields CDR1 LGHDT and CDR2 YNNKEL (reference sequence). The CDR3 contains 15 residues. Based on the CDR3 plus reference TRBV3-1 and TRBJ1-6, the full variable domain is DTAVSQTPKYLVTQMGNDKSIKCEQNLGHDTMYWYKQDSKKFLKIMFSYNNKELIINETVPNRFSPKSPDKAHLNLHINSLELGDSAVYFCASSLRTPSNSPLHFGNGTRLTVT.

This clonotype was counted between two and nine times. This chain uses TRBV12-3 or TRBV12-4 with TRBJ2-2; possibly TRBD2 for D (6 bases). This CDR3 has 15 amino acids. V shed 1 base and J shed 7 bases, with 13 bases lying between them. CDR3 region: CASSLGLRGNGELFF. CDR3 DNA: TGTGCCAGCAGTTTAGGTCTCCGCGGGAACGGGGAGCTGTTTTTT.